These T cell receptor beta chains were read from a single sample in a study of human T cells and chemical hapten exposure. MiXCR was run by TCRdb on the RACE reads, yielding one entry per CDR3 protein. The table lists around 130,000 distinct CDR3 sequences, around 10% of them singletons. The input for sequencing was whole blood, taken in connection with sensitization to the hapten diphenylcyclopropenone (DPC). These receptors all stem from a woman between 50 and 59 years old with alopecia areata. Some clones in this sample may be carry-over from other donors' samples. CDR3s include the opening cysteine and the closing phenylalanine or tryptophan. The D gene is left open where the match is weak. Clone size appears in some rows only: once, few, many, or a class for an expanded clone.

>TRBV6-2/TRBV6-3|many|TRBD2|TRBJ2-1
CASSYSNGLALDEQFF
TGTGCCAGCAGTTACTCTAACGGACTAGCTTTGGATGAGCAGTTCTTC
>TRBV7-9|many|-|TRBJ2-7
CASSQGSGPQYF
TGTGCCAGCAGTCAGGGGTCGGGACCTCAGTACTTC
>TRBV29-1|many|TRBD1|TRBJ1-5
CSVKFQGAQPQHF
TGCAGCGTTAAGTTTCAGGGGGCCCAGCCCCAGCATTTT
>TRBV7-9|-|TRBD1|TRBJ2-3
CASSKTGASTDTQYF
TGTGCCAGCAGCAAGACAGGGGCCAGCACAGATACGCAGTATTTT
>TRBV18|many|-|TRBJ2-4
CASSPLAPAAEGIQYF
TGTGCCAGCTCACCACTTGCCCCGGCGGCCGAAGGCATTCAGTACTTC
>TRBV29-1|many|-|TRBJ2-3
CSAGRSTDTQYF
TGCAGCGCCGGAAGAAGCACAGATACGCAGTATTTT
>TRBV6-1|-|-|TRBJ1-5
CASSDNQPQHF
TGTGCCAGCAGTGACAACCAGCCCCAGCATTTT
>TRBV20-1|few|TRBD2|TRBJ2-7
CSASRWRERSYEQYF
TGCAGTGCTAGTAGGTGGCGGGAGCGCTCCTACGAGCAGTACTTC
>TRBV29-1|many|TRBD2|TRBJ2-3
CSVPGLAGGGDTQYF
TGCAGCGTCCCCGGACTAGCGGGAGGAGGTGATACGCAGTATTTT
>TRBV7-7|-|-|TRBJ1-3
CASSLGQFGNTIYF
TGTGCCAGCAGCTTAGGACAGTTTGGAAACACCATATATTTT
>TRBV5-1|-|-|TRBJ1-1
CASSKTDSTNTEAFF
TGCGCCAGCAGCAAAACTGACAGTACAAACACTGAAGCTTTCTTT
>TRBV20-1|few|-|TRBJ2-5
CSATLSETQYF
TGCAGTGCGACGTTATCAGAGACCCAGTACTTC
>TRBV6-1|few|TRBD2|TRBJ2-1
CASRSTSGRVDNEQFF
TGTGCCAGCAGGTCGACTAGCGGGAGAGTGGATAATGAGCAGTTCTTC
>TRBV30|-|-|TRBJ1-1
CAWSVQLNTEAFF
TGTGCCTGGAGTGTACAGTTGAACACTGAAGCTTTCTTT
>TRBV29-1|many|TRBD1|TRBJ2-5
CSVEDDRARVGTQYF
TGCAGCGTTGAAGACGACAGGGCGAGGGTTGGGACCCAGTACTTC